These 16 T cell receptor beta chains were sequenced from one sample in a study of T cells expressing NK-cell markers. TCRdb processed the 5' RACE reads again and assigns one entry to each CDR3 protein, with no DNA. This table lists some 280,000 distinct CDR3 sequences. The sequenced material came from blood T cells: a sorted CD56 or NKG2C T cell subset, CD4+ or CD8+ T cells, or bulk PBMC T cells (not recorded which). These receptors were collected from a young man in good health.

This chain connects TRBV29-1 to TRBJ2-1. Germline V gene sequence: CDR1 SQVTM, CDR2 ANQGSEA. The CDR3 is 14 residues long. Here the CDR3 reads CSVDSLYSYNEQFF.

J is TRBJ1-1 and V is TRBV18; TCRdb designates TRBD1, a call that cannot be tested without DNA. CDR3 length: 15 amino acids. Germline values: CDR1 KGHSH, CDR2 LQKENI. The chain's CDR3 is CASSPLRGSTTEAFF.

The chain is built from TRBV14 and TRBJ2-2; TCRdb returns TRBD2, unconfirmable since there is no DNA. The CDR3 consists of 14 residues. Germline lookup yields CDR1 SGHDN and CDR2 FVKESK. CDR3 amino acids: CASRPSGNTGELFF.

The chain carries TRBV5-1 and TRBJ2-3; TCRdb's assignment of TRBD2 cannot be checked, as there is no DNA. CDR1 is SGHRS and CDR2 is YFSETQ in the germline V gene. The CDR3 is 13 amino acids. This CDR3 reads CASSPAARNTQYF.

V and J are TRBV12-3 or TRBV12-4 and TRBJ2-1; TCRdb reports TRBD1, a call that lacks DNA to check it against. This CDR3 comprises 16 residues. CDR3 protein: CASSQGGEPGYNEQFF.

The chain couples TRBV12-3 or TRBV12-4 to TRBJ1-1. This CDR3 contains 12 residues. The CDR3 spells CASRHWRTEAFF.

J is TRBJ1-5 and V is TRBV6-6; the TRBD1 assignment by TCRdb is unverifiable without DNA. CDR1 is MNHNY and CDR2 is SVGAGI in the germline V gene (reference sequence). The CDR3 has 13 residues. This CDR3 reads CASSLRGGQPQHF.

The rearrangement joins TRBV12-3 or TRBV12-4 to TRBJ2-5; lacking DNA, the TRBD2 call made by TCRdb goes unchecked. The CDR3 is 18 residues long. CDR3 sequence reads: CASSLGVSGNPYQETQYF.

The chain is built from TRBV6-6 and TRBJ2-7; TCRdb's D gene call, TRBD2, goes unchecked for lack of DNA. Germline CDR1 and CDR2: MNHNY and SVGAGI (reference sequence). This CDR3 is built from 13 residues. CDR3 region: CASALLAGYEQYF.

V and J are TRBV5-1 and TRBJ2-4; TCRdb's D call, TRBD1, is unchecked because there is no DNA. CDR3 length: 13 amino acids. Germline CDR1 is SGHRS and CDR2 is YFSETQ. The CDR3 is CASSGTGNLIQYF.

The V and J genes are TRBV12-3 or TRBV12-4 and TRBJ2-5; as DNA is missing, the TRBD1 call by TCRdb cannot be tested. The length of the CDR3 is 14 residues. The CDR3 here is CASRTGQAQETQYF.

The chain couples TRBV7-6 to TRBJ2-1; TCRdb returns TRBD2, unconfirmable since there is no DNA. In germline, CDR1 is SGHVS, CDR2 FNYEAQ. There are 18 residues in the CDR3. The CDR3 here is CASSLVGGSGRRLNEQFF.

J is TRBJ2-5 and V is TRBV12-3 or TRBV12-4; absent DNA, TCRdb's TRBD1 call cannot be checked. This CDR3 spans 14 amino acids. CDR3 sequence reads: CASSPTGREETQYF.

The chain combines TRBV6-1 with TRBJ2-1; no DNA is available, so the TRBD2 call from TCRdb remains unchecked. The CDR3 has 15 amino acids. In germline, CDR1 is MNHNS, CDR2 SASEGT. CDR3 region: CASSALAGDDDEQFF.

The V and J genes are TRBV6-5 and TRBJ2-5; there is no DNA to check the TCRdb D call of TRBD2. This CDR3 has 11 amino acids. Germline V gene sequence: CDR1 MNHEY, CDR2 SVGAGI. CDR3 amino acids: CASTRAETQYF.

The V call is TRBV29-1, the J call TRBJ1-2; with no DNA, the TCRdb D assignment of TRBD1 cannot be verified. This CDR3 is 13 amino acids long. The germline V gene has CDR1 SQVTM and CDR2 ANQGSEA. The CDR3 sequence is CSVDQGKSYGYTF.